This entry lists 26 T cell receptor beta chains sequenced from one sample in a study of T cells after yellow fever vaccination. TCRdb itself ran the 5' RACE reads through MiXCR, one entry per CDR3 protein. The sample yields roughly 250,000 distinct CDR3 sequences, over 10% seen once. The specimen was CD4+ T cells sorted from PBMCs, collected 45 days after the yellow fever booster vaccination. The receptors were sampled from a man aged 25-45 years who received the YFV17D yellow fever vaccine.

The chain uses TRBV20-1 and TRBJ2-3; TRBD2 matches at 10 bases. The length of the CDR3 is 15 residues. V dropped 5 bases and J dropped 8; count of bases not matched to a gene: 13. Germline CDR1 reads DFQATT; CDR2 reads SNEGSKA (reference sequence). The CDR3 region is CSAGGTSDGGGTQYF. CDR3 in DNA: TGCAGTGCTGGCGGGACTAGCGACGGGGGGGGTACGCAGTATTTT.

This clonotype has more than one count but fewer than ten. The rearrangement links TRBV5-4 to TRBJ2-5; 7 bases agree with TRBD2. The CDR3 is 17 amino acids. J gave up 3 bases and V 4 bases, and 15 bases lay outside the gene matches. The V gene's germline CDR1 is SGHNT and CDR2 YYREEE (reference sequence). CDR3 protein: CASSVDGLVVGEETQYF. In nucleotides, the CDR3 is TGTGCCAGCAGCGTGGACGGACTAGTTGTTGGGGAAGAGACCCAGTACTTC. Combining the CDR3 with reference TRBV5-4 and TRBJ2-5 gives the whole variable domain ETGVTQSPTHLIKTRGQQVTLRCSSQSGHNTVSWYQQALGQGPQFIFQYYREEENGRGNFPPRFSGLQFPNYSSELNVNALELDDSALYLCASSVDGLVVGEETQYFGPGTRLLVL.

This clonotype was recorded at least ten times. Written as DNA, the CDR3 is TGTGCCACCACCTCGGGACTAGCGGGAGACGAGGGGTACTTC. Its translation is CATTSGLAGDEGYF. The rearrangement uses TRBV6-1 and TRBJ2-7; 14 bases line up with TRBD2. After removal of 10 bases from V and 12 bases from J, the junction contained 14 bases not matched to a gene. The CDR3 spans 14 residues. CDR1 and CDR2 (germline): MNHNS, SASEGT.

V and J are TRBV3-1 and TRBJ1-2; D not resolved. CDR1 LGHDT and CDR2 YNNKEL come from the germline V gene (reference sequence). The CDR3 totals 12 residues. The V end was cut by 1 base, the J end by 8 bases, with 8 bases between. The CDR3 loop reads CASSQGVRGYTF. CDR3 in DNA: TGTGCCAGCAGCCAAGGGGTTCGCGGCTACACCTTC.

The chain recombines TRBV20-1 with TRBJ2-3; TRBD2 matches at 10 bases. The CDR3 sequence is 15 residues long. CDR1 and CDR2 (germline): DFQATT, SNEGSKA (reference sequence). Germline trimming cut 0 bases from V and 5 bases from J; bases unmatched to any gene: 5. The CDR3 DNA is TGCAGTGCTAGAGATATCAAGCGGGGGGGAGATACGCAGTATTTT. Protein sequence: CSARDIKRGGDTQYF.

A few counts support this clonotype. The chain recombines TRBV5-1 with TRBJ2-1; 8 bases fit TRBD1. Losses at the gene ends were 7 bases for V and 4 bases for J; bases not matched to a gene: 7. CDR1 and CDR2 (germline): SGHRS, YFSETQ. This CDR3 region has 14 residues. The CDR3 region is CASHQGAFYNEQFF. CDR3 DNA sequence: TGCGCCAGCCATCAGGGGGCGTTTTACAATGAGCAGTTCTTC. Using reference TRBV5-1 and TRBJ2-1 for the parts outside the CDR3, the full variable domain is KAGVTQTPRYLIKTRGQQVTLSCSPISGHRSVSWYQQTPGQGLQFLFEYFSETQRNKGNFPGRFSGRQFSNSRSEMNVSTLELGDSALYLCASHQGAFYNEQFFGPGTRLTVL.

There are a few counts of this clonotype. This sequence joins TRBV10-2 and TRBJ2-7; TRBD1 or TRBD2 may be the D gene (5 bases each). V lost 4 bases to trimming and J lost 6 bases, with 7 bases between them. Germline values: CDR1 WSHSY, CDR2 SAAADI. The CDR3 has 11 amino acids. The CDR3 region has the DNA TGCGCCAGCAGTGGGGACGGCGAGCAGTACTTC. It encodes CASSGDGEQYF.

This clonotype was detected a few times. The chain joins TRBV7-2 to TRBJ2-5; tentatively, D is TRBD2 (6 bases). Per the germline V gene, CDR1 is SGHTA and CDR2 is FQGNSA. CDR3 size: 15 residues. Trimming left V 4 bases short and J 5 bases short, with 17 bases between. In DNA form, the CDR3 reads TGTGCCAGCAGCTGGATACTAGCTAGAGGGGAGACCCAGTACTTC. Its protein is CASSWILARGETQYF.

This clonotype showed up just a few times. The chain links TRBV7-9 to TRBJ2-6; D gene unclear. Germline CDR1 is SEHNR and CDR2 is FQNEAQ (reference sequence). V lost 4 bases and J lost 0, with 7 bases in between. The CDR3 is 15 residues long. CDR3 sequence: CASSSSSSGANVLTF. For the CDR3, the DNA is TGTGCCAGCAGCTCTTCTAGCTCTGGGGCCAACGTCCTGACTTTC.

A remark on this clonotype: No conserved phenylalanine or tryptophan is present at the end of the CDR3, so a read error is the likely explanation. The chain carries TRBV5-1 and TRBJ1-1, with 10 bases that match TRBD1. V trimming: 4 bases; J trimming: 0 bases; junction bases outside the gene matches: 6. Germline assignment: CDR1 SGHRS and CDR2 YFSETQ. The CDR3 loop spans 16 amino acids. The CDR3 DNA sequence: TGCGCCAGCAGCGGCGACAGGGGGCTGATGAACACTGAAGCTTTCCTT. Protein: CASSGDRGLMNTEAFL.

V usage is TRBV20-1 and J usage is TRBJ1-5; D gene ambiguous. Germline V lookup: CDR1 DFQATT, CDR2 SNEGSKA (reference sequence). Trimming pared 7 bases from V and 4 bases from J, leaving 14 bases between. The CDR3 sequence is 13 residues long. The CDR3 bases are TGCAGTGGGGAGGCAGGCCCTAATCAGCCCCAGCATTTT. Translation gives CSGEAGPNQPQHF.

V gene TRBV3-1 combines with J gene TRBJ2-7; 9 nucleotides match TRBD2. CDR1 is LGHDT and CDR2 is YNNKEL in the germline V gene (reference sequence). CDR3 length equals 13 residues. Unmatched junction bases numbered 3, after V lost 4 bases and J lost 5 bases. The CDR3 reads CASSLAGAHEQYF. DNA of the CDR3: TGTGCCAGCAGCCTAGCGGGAGCCCACGAGCAGTACTTC.

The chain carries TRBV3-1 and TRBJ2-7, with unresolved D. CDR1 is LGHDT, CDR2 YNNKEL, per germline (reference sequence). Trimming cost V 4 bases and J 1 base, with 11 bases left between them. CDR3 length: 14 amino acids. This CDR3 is CASSRGSDSYEQYF. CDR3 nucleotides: TGTGCCAGCAGCCGAGGCAGCGATTCCTACGAGCAGTACTTC.

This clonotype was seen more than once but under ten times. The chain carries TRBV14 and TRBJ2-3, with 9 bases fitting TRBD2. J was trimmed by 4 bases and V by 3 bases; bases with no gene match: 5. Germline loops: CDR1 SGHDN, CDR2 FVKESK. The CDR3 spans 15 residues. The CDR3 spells CASSQGGLAADTQYF. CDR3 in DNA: TGTGCCAGCAGCCAGGGGGGACTAGCAGCAGATACGCAGTATTTT.

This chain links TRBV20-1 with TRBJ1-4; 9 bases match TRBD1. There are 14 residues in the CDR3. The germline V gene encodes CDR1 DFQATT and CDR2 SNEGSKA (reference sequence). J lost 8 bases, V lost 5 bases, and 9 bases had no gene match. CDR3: CSAYTGTGKEKLFF. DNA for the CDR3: TGCAGTGCTTATACCGGGACAGGGAAAGAAAAACTGTTTTTT.

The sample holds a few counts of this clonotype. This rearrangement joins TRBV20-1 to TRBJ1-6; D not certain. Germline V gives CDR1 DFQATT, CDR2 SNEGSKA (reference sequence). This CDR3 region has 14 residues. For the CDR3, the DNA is TGCAGCACAACAAGGGAGAGCTATAATTCACCCCTCCACTTT. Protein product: CSTTRESYNSPLHF.

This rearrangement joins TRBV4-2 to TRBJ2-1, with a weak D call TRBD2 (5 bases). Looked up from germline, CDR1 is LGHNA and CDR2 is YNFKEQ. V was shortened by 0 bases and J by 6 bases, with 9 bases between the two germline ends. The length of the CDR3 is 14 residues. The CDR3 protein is CASSQDQAGNEQFF. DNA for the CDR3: TGTGCCAGCAGCCAAGATCAGGCGGGCAATGAGCAGTTCTTC.

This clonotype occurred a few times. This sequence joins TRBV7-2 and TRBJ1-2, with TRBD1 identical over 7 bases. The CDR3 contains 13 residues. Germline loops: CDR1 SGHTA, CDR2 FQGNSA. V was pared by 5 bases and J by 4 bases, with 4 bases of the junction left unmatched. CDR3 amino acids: CASSPGGPYGYTF. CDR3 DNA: TGTGCCAGCAGCCCAGGGGGGCCCTATGGCTACACCTTC.

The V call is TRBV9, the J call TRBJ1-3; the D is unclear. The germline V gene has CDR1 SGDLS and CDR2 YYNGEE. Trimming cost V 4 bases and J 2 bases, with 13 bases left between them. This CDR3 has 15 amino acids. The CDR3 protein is CASSPNFGAGNTIYF. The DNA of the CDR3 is TGTGCCAGCAGCCCTAATTTCGGCGCTGGAAACACCATATATTTT.

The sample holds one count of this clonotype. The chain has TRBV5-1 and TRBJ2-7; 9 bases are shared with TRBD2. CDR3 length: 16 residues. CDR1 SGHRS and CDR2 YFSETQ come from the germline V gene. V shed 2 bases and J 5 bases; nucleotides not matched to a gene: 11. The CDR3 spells CASSFNSGSFMDEQYF. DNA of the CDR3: TGCGCCAGCAGCTTTAATAGCGGGAGCTTCATGGACGAGCAGTACTTC.

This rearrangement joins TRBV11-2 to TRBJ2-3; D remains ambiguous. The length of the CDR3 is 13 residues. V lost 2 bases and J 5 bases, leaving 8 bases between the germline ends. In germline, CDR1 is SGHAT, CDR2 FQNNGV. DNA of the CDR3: TGTGCCAGCAGCTTATCCCGGAGAGATACGCAGTATTTT. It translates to CASSLSRRDTQYF.

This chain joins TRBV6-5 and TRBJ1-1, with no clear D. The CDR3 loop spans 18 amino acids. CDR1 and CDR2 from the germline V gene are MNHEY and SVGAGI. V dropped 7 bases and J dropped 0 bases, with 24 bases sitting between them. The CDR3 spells CASTPAGRTKPMNTEAFF. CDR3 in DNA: TGTGCCAGCACCCCCGCCGGGCGAACCAAACCCATGAACACTGAAGCTTTCTTT.

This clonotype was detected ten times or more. The CDR3 here is CSAPGTSGGELFF. CDR3 DNA: TGCAGTGCTCCTGGGACTAGCGGCGGGGAGCTGTTTTTT. The chain couples TRBV20-1 to TRBJ2-2; 11 bases line up with TRBD2. Unmatched junction bases numbered 3, after V lost 5 bases and J lost 7 bases. The CDR3 contains 13 residues. Germline V CDR1 and CDR2: DFQATT, SNEGSKA (reference sequence).

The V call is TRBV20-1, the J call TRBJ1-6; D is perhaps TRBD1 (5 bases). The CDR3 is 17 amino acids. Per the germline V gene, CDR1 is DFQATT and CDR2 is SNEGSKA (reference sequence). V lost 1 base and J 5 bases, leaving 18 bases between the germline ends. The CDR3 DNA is TGCAGTGCTAGAGGCAGCCCGGGAGGGGCGGATAATTCACCCCTCCACTTT. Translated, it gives CSARGSPGGADNSPLHF.

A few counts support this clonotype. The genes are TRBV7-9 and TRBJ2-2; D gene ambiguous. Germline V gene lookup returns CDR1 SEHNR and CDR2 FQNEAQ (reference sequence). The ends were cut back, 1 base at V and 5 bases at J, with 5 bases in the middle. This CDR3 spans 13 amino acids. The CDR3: CASSLVSTGELFF. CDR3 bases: TGTGCCAGCAGCTTAGTCTCAACCGGGGAGCTGTTTTTT.

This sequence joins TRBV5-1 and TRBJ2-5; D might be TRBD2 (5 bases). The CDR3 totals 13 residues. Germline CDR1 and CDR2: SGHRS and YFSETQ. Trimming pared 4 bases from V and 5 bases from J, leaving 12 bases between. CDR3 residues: CASSGGRVETQYF. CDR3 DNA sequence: TGCGCCAGCAGCGGCGGGCGGGTCGAGACCCAGTACTTC. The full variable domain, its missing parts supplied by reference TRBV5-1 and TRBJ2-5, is KAGVTQTPRYLIKTRGQQVTLSCSPISGHRSVSWYQQTPGQGLQFLFEYFSETQRNKGNFPGRFSGRQFSNSRSEMNVSTLELGDSALYLCASSGGRVETQYFGPGTRLLVL.